This entry is about one T cell receptor beta chain. This clonotype was recorded only once. Its antigen is not yet known. The CDR3 carries no conserved terminal phenylalanine or tryptophan, so it likely arises from a read error. The run used an Illumina MiSeq. Genomic DNA from sorted T cell subsets served as template for TCRbeta CDR3 amplification. The TCRbeta CDR3 region was amplified by multiplex PCR using 30 forward and 13 reverse primers. PCR products were purified with AMPure XP beads, after which indices and adaptors were added in a second roughly 24-cycle PCR. Libraries were gel-purified using the QIAquick Gel Extraction Kit before sequencing. As for the original processing: Paired-end reads were merged with FLASH and aligned to IMGT V, D and J germline references using IgBLAST. Reads with below 70% alignment identity to germline references were discarded, leaving 8.5 million to 13 million reads study-wide. CDR3 boundaries, reading frame and productivity were assigned according to IMGT definitions. Clones at or above 1% of reads were defined as highly-expanded clones, and diversity was measured by normalized Shannon entropy. Group differences in Shannon entropy were tested with unpaired two-tailed t-tests. In-frame beta chains were kept once TCRdb had trimmed the public reads at Q25 with fastp and called clones with MiXCR. All rows with the same CDR3 protein become a single entry with the most common DNA and genes. TCRdb, rather than the study authors, made the V and J calls. The sample records under 300,000 distinct CDR3 sequences, 47% of which are singletons. The ten most abundant clones make up approximately 13% of the sample.

Every diabetic patient fulfilled standard classification criteria for type 1 or type 2 diabetes, and glucose and C-peptide were measured using WHO-recommended methods. Donors with other autoimmune diseases or infections within the previous four weeks were excluded from participation. A ten-milliliter sample of peripheral blood was drawn from every participant. PBMCs were isolated with LymphoPrep density separation. This entry comes from a study of type 1 and type 2 diabetes patients (dated by TCRdb to 2015 to 2016). Regarding the study in general: Recruited in China, the cohort was made up of about ten type 1 diabetes patients, a few type 2 diabetes patients and about 6 nondiabetic controls. TCRbeta repertoires were profiled by high-throughput sequencing in the study to compare type 1 diabetes, type 2 diabetes and nondiabetic individuals. Paired-end sequencing of TCRbeta libraries was performed on Illumina HiSeq 2000 or MiSeq instruments. Type 2 diabetes patients were included as a disease comparison group for the type 1 diabetes patients. Comparing approximately 20-cycle and roughly 27-cycle amplification showed similar V gene usage, suggesting similar primer efficiencies and random PCR bias. A total of approximately 20,000,000 paired-end reads was generated across the whole study. Throughout the study, CD4 or CD8 MicroBeads on MACS columns were used to positively select CD4+ and CD8+ T cells from PBMCs.

Results and caveats for the whole study, not just this receptor: Highly correlated V and J gene usage patterns were observed for type 2 diabetes and control samples, with an average of approximately 0.97 between samples. The study groups were not matched for age and gender, which could possibly have biased interpretation. In both CD4+ and CD8+ T cells, type 2 diabetes repertoires were highly diverse and significantly more diverse than type 1 diabetes repertoires. Since just a limited number of T2D and control samples were sequenced, some T1D-only HECs might also appear in more T2D or control samples. Only a few highly-expanded CD4+ clones (median one) were found in type 2 diabetes patients, and these clones made up a median 3.9% of reads.

The germline ends are 10 bases apart after V is trimmed by 3 bases and J by 8 bases. Taken from the germline V gene (reference sequence), the CDR1 and CDR2 loops are SEHNR and FQNEAQ. Both ends counted, the CDR3 spans 13 residues. CDR3 DNA is the only sequence kept; it has 39 bases, read in frame from the first base. This sequence was found in a man younger than 35 with type 2 diabetes. The material sequenced was peripheral blood mononuclear cells (PBMCs). Rearrangement joined TRBV7-9 to TRBJ1-4, with no confidently assigned D gene. The nucleotide sequence reads as follows: TGTGCCAGCAGCTTCACCGGGCCGGAAAAACTGTTTCTT. Translated, this gives CASSFTGPEKLFL.